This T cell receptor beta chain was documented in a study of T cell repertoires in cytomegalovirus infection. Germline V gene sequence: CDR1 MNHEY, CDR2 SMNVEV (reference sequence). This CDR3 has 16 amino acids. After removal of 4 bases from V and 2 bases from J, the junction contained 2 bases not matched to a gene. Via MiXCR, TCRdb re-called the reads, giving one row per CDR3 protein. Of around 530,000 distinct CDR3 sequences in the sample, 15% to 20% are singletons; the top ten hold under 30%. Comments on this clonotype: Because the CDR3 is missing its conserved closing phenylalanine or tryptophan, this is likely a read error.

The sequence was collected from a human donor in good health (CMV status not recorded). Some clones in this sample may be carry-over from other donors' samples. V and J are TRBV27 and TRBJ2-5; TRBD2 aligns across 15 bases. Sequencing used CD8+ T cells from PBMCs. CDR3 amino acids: CASSSGLAGGQETQYL. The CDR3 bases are TGTGCCAGCAGTTCAGGACTAGCGGGGGGGCAAGAGACCCAGTACTTA.